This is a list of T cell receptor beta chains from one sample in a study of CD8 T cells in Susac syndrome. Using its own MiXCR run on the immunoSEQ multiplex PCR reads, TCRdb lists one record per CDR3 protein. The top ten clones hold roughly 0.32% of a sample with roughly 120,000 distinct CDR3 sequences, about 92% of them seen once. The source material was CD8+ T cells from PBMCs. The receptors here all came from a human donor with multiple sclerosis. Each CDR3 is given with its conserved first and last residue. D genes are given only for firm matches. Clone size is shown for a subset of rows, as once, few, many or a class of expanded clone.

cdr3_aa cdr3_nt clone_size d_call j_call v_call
CASSVSGGSGQYF TGTGCCAGCAGTGTCAGCGGGGGCAGCGGGCAGTATTTT - TRBD2 TRBJ2-3 TRBV5-6
CASSLQGWNTEAFF TGTGCCAGCAGTTTACAGGGGTGGAACACTGAAGCTTTCTTT - - TRBJ1-1 TRBV27
CASRTQTNEQFF TGTGCCAGCAGAACGCAAACCAATGAGCAGTTCTTC - - TRBJ2-1 TRBV27
CASSHPIGAGGPEQFF TGCGCCAGCAGCCACCCCATAGGAGCGGGGGGGCCTGAGCAGTTCTTC - TRBD2 TRBJ2-1 TRBV4-1
CASSPRRLGDTQYF TGTGCCAGCAGTCCCCGTCGTTTAGGAGATACGCAGTATTTT - - TRBJ2-3 TRBV27
CSARLAGGPNEQFF TGCAGTGCTAGACTAGCGGGAGGGCCTAATGAGCAGTTCTTC - TRBD2 TRBJ2-1 TRBV20-1
CASSLEGHQETQYF TGTGCCAGCAGCTTAGAGGGACACCAAGAGACCCAGTACTTC - - TRBJ2-5 TRBV7-9
CASSHPGTVFNEQFF TGCGCCAGCAGCCACCCCGGGACAGTCTTTAATGAGCAGTTCTTC once TRBD1 TRBJ2-1 TRBV5-1
CASSEPQWGAGLNTEAFF TGTGCCAGCAGTGAACCTCAATGGGGGGCAGGGTTGAACACTGAAGCTTTCTTT - - TRBJ1-1 TRBV6-1
CASSLERGASHNEQFF TGCGCCAGCAGCTTAGAGCGGGGGGCCTCCCACAATGAGCAGTTCTTC - TRBD2 TRBJ2-1 TRBV5-1
CASSLTGMGEKLFF TGTGCCAGCAGCTTAACAGGGATGGGCGAAAAACTGTTTTTT - - TRBJ1-4 TRBV7-8
CASSLAHTGELFF TGTGCCAGCAGTTTAGCCCACACCGGGGAGCTGTTTTTT - - TRBJ2-2 TRBV27
CASSYGFSTDTQYF TGTGCCAGCAGCTACGGGTTTAGCACAGATACGCAGTATTTT - - TRBJ2-3 TRBV7-9
CASSQGDSPEQYF TGCGCCAGCAGCCAAGGGGACTCCCCGGAGCAGTACTTC - - TRBJ2-7 TRBV4-1
CSARAYTEAFF TGCAGTGCTAGAGCGTACACTGAAGCTTTCTTT once - TRBJ1-1 TRBV20-1
CASSERGEQFF TGTGCCAGCAGTGAAAGGGGGGAGCAGTTCTTC - - TRBJ2-1 TRBV2
CASSLSSRPTRTDFYNEQFF TGTGCCAGCAGTTTATCAAGTCGCCCAACCAGGACAGATTTCTACAATGAGCAGTTCTTC - - TRBJ2-1 TRBV27
CASTLAGGILHEQFF TGTGCCAGCACCTTAGCGGGAGGGATTTTGCATGAGCAGTTCTTC once TRBD2 TRBJ2-1 TRBV27
CASSLRDNPGYTF TGTGCCAGCAGCCTCCGGGACAATCCTGGCTACACCTTC - - TRBJ1-2 TRBV5-6
CSARGPDLNYNEQFF TGCAGTGCTAGAGGGCCAGACCTCAACTACAATGAGCAGTTCTTC - - TRBJ2-1 TRBV20-1
CASSPEGVGWQPQHF TGTGCCAGCAGCCCCGAGGGGGTGGGATGGCAGCCCCAGCATTTT - - TRBJ1-5 TRBV7-9
CASSSPPVAGPYNEQFF TGTGCCAGCAGCTCCCCCCCTGTTGCGGGGCCTTACAATGAGCAGTTCTTC - - TRBJ2-1 TRBV9
CASSSETGKWSYEQYF TGCGCCAGCAGCTCAGAGACAGGGAAGTGGTCCTACGAGCAGTACTTC - TRBD1 TRBJ2-7 TRBV5-1
CASSPTGAHEQFF TGTGCCAGCAGCCCGACGGGGGCCCATGAGCAGTTCTTC - - TRBJ2-1 TRBV12-3/TRBV12-4
CASSVTSWGPEQYF TGTGCCAGCAGCGTAACATCCTGGGGTCCCGAGCAGTACTTC - - TRBJ2-7 TRBV9
CSAFGGPYVEQYF TGCAGCGCCTTCGGGGGGCCTTACGTCGAGCAGTACTTC - - TRBJ2-7 TRBV29-1
CASSLPPLTGTVDGYTF TGTGCCAGCAGCTTACCCCCTTTAACCGGGACAGTCGATGGCTACACCTTC - TRBD1 TRBJ1-2 TRBV7-2
CATLRGIGDNQPQHF TGTGCCACCCTCAGGGGCATAGGGGACAATCAGCCCCAGCATTTT once - TRBJ1-5 TRBV19
CASSPLGETQYF TGTGCCAGCAGTCCCCTGGGGGAGACCCAGTACTTC few - TRBJ2-5 TRBV27
CASSLVFVCPETQYF TGTGCCAGCAGCTTAGTGTTTGTATGTCCCGAGACCCAGTACTTC - - TRBJ2-5 TRBV7-8
CASSVRSDVSMNTEAFF TGTGCCAGCAGCGTACGGAGCGACGTAAGCATGAACACTGAAGCTTTCTTT - - TRBJ1-1 TRBV9
CASRPGGGQRNEQFF TGTGCCAGCAGGCCCGGTGGGGGACAGCGTAATGAGCAGTTCTTC - TRBD1 TRBJ2-1 TRBV12-3/TRBV12-4
CASSLEGLSYEQYF TGCGCCAGCAGCTTGGAAGGTCTCTCCTACGAGCAGTACTTC - - TRBJ2-7 TRBV5-1